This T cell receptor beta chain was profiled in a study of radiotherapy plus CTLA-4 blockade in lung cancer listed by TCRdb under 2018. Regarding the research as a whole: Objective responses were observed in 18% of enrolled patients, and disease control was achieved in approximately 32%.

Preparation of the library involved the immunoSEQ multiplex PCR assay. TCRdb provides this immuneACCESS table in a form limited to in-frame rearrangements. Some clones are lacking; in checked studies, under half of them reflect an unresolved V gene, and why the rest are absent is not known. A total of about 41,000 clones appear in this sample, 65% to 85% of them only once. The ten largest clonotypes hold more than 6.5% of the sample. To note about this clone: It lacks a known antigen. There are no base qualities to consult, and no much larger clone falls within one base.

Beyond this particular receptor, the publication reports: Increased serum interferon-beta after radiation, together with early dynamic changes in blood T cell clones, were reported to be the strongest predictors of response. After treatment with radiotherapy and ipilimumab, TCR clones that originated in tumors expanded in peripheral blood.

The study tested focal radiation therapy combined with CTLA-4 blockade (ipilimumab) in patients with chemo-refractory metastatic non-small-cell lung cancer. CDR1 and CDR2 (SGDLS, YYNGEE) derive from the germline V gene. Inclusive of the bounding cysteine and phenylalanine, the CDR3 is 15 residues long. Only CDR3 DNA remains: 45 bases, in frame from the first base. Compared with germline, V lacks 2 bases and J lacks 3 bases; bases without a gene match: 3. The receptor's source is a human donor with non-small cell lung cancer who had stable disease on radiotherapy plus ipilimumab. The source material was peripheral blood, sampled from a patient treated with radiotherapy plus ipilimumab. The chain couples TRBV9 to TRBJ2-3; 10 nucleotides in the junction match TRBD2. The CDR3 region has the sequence CASSVASGGTDTQYF. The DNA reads TGTGCCAGCAGCGTCGCTAGCGGGGGAACAGATACGCAGTATTTT.